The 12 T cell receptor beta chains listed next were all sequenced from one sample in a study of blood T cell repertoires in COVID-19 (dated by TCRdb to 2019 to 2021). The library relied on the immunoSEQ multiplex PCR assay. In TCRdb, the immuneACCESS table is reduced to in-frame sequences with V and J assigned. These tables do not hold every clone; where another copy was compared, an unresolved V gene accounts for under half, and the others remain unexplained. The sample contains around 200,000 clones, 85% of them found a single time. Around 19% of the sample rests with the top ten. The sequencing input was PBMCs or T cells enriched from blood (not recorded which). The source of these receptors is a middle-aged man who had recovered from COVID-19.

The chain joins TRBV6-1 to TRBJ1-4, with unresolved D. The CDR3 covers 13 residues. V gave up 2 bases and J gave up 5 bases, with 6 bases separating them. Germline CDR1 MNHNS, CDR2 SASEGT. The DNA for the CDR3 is TGTGCCAGCAGTGAATGGCAGAATGAAAAACTGTTTTTT. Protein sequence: CASSEWQNEKLFF.

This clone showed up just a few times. The CDR3: CASSLGTSGKNIQYF. DNA of the CDR3: TGTGCCAGCAGCCTCGGGACTAGCGGCAAAAACATTCAGTACTTC. The chain couples TRBV2 to TRBJ2-4; 11 nucleotides agree with TRBD2. With 6 bases clipped from V and 3 bases from J, the junction kept 4 bases outside the gene matches. Germline CDR1 reads SNHLY; CDR2 reads FYNNEI. This CDR3 spans 15 amino acids.

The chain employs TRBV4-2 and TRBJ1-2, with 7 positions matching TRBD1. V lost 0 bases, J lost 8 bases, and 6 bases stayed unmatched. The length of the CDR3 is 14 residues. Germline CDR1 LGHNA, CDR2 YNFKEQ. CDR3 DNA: TGTGCCAGCAGCCAAGATGGGCAGGGGGAGGGCTACACCTTC. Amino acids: CASSQDGQGEGYTF.

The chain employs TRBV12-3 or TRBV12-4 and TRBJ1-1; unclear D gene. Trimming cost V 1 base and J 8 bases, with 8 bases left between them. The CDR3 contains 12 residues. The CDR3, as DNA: TGTGCCAGCAGTTTAGAGAGTACGGAAGCTTTCTTT. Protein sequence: CASSLESTEAFF.

CDR3 loop: CASSSTGKGEETQYF. The CDR3 nucleotides are TGTGCCAGCAGCTCAACAGGGAAGGGAGAAGAGACCCAGTACTTC. This chain joins TRBV5-4 and TRBJ2-5, with D possibly TRBD1 on 6 matching bases. From germline, CDR1 is SGHNT and CDR2 YYREEE (reference sequence). CDR3 length: 15 residues. Trimming stripped 3 bases from V and 3 bases from J, with 15 bases between.

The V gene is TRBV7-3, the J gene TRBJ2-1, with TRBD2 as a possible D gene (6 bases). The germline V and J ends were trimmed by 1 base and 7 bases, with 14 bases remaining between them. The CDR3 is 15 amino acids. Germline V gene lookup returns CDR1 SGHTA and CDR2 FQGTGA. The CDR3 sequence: CASSLKARDRNEQFF. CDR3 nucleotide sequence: TGTGCCAGCAGCTTAAAAGCGCGGGATAGGAATGAGCAGTTCTTC.

CDR3 amino acids: CASSPHHRGLYEQYF. CDR3 sequence (DNA): TGTGCCAGCAGCCCCCACCACAGGGGGCTCTACGAGCAGTACTTC. This chain connects TRBV6-5 to TRBJ2-7; 9 positions agree with TRBD1. The CDR3 has 15 residues. CDR1 and CDR2 (germline): MNHEY, SVGAGI. V lost 6 bases and J lost 3; bases outside the gene matches: 9.

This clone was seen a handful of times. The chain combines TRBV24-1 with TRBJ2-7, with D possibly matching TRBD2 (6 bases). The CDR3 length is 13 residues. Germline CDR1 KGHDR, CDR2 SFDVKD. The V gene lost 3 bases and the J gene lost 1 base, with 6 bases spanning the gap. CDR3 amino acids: CATSDAGSYEQYF. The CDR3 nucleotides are TGTGCCACCAGTGATGCGGGGTCCTACGAGCAGTACTTC.

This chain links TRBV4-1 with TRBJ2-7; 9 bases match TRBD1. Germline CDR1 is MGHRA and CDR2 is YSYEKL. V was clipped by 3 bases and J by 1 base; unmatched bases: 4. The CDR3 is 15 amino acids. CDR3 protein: CASSHEQGASYEQYF. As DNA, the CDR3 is TGCGCCAGCAGCCACGAACAGGGGGCTTCCTACGAGCAGTACTTC.

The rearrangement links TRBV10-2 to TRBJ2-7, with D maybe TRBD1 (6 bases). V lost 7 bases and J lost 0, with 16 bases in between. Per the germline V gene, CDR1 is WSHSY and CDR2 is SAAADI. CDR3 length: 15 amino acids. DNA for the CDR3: TGCGCCAGCAAGAAGAGGGAAGGGGGCTCCTACGAGCAGTACTTC. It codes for CASKKREGGSYEQYF.

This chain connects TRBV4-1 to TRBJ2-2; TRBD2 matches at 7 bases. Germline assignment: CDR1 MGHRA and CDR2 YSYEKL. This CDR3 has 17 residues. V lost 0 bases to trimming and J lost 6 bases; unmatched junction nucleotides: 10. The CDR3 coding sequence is TGCGCCAGCAGCCAAGACCGGGGGAGGGCCGTTGCCGGGGAGCTGTTTTTT. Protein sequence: CASSQDRGRAVAGELFF.

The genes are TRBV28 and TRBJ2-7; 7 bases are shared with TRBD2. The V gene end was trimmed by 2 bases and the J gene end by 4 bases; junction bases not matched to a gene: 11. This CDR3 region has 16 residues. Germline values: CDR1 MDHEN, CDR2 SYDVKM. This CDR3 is CASSLIAGRIRYEQYF. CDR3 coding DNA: TGTGCCAGCAGTTTAATTGCCGGGAGGATTAGGTACGAGCAGTACTTC.